This TCR beta chain was identified in a study of T-cell reconstitution after alpha-beta-depleted transplantation in children. Construction of the TCRbeta library involved unique molecular identifiers. TCRdb re-called the PCR reads through MiXCR, storing one row per CDR3 protein. Here the sample spans over 100,000 distinct CDR3 sequences, about 9.4% being singletons. Germline lookup yields CDR1 SGDLS and CDR2 YYNGEE. This CDR3 comprises 16 residues. V shed 3 bases and J shed 0 bases, with 14 bases lying between them. A few counts support this clonotype. This chain connects TRBV9 to TRBJ2-3; maybe TRBD2 (6 bases). Sample: PBMCs, taken before TCRalphabeta/CD19-depleted stem cell transplant. The receptor was derived from a boy aged 2 to 10 with acute lymphoblastic leukemia, due to receive a stem cell transplant. CDR3 DNA sequence: TGTGCCAGCAGCGACTCCGCGGGGATCAGCACAGATACGCAGTATTTT. Encoded protein: CASSDSAGISTDTQYF. Full variable domain (missing parts from reference TRBV9 and TRBJ2-3): DSGVTQTPKHLITATGQRVTLRCSPRSGDLSVYWYQQSLDQGLQFLIQYYNGEERAKGNILERFSAQQFPDLHSELNLSSLELGDSALYFCASSDSAGISTDTQYFGPGTRLTVL.